Each of the 24 T cell receptor beta chains below was sequenced from the same sample in a study of tumor and adjacent non-tumor tissue in lung cancer. This sample's RNA came from whole unsorted tissue. More than 3 cm separated this lung sample from the edge of the tumor. Three rounds of nested PCR, following a modified ARM-PCR protocol, produced the TCRbeta library. TCRdb called the multiplex PCR reads again in MiXCR, with one record for every CDR3 protein. The sample consists of about 98,000 distinct CDR3 sequences, around three quarters of them appearing once. Sequencing used distant non-tumor lung tissue. These receptors were taken from a man aged 55 to 70 with small cell lung cancer.

This clonotype occurred many times. This chain joins TRBV10-1 and TRBJ2-1; 8 nucleotides align to TRBD2. CDR3 size: 15 residues. The V gene end was trimmed by 3 bases and the J gene end by 4 bases; junction bases not matched to a gene: 5. The germline V gene has CDR1 WNHNN and CDR2 SYGVQD (reference sequence). The CDR3 loop is CASSDRAGAYNEQFF. CDR3 DNA sequence: TGCGCCAGCAGTGATCGAGCGGGAGCTTACAATGAGCAGTTCTTC.

Concerning this clonotype: Sequence at one end of the junction differs from germline and may be a read error. This chain links TRBV5-1 with TRBJ1-1; D gene unclear. The CDR3 length is 15 residues. Germline CDR1 is SGHRS and CDR2 is YFSETQ. The CDR3 loop reads CASSLIQWMNTKAFF. As DNA, the CDR3 is TGCGCCAGCAGCTTGATACAGTGGATGAACACTAAAGCTTTCTTT.

This chain uses TRBV5-6 with TRBJ2-1; 8 bases fit TRBD2. The germline gives CDR1 SGHDT, CDR2 YYEEEE. CDR3 size: 15 residues. With 10 bases clipped from V and 2 bases from J, the junction kept 11 bases outside the gene matches. Here the CDR3 reads CACGLAGGAYNEQFF. CDR3 nucleotide sequence: TGTGCCTGCGGCTTGGCCGGGGGGGCCTACAATGAGCAGTTCTTC.

Concerning this clonotype itself: One junction end does not reproduce the germline sequence, and a read error may be involved. The genes are TRBV4-2 and TRBJ2-2, with D perhaps matching TRBD1 or TRBD2 (5 bases each). The germline V gene has CDR1 LGHNA and CDR2 YNFKEQ. CDR3 length: 16 amino acids. CDR3: CARSQDLRANTGKLFF. The CDR3 bases are TGTGCCAGGAGCCAAGATCTCAGGGCGAACACCGGGAAGTTGTTTTTT.

On this clonotype itself: Lacking the conserved final phenylalanine or tryptophan, this CDR3 likely reflects a read error. The chain joins TRBV13 to TRBJ1-6; D gene uncertain. CDR1 is PRHDT, CDR2 FYEKMQ, per germline (reference sequence). The CDR3 is 17 residues long. CDR3 sequence: CASSQDDGSSYNLPLHI. CDR3 nucleotide sequence: TGTGCCAGCAGCCAAGACGACGGAAGCTCCTATAATTTACCCCTCCACATT.

As to this clonotype: A read error may explain this, as a much larger clone is one base away. This chain connects TRBV14 to TRBJ2-5, with 8 bases matching TRBD1. J gave up 7 bases and V 7 bases, and 14 bases lay outside the gene matches. The CDR3 runs to 15 residues. CDR1 is SGHDN and CDR2 is FVKESK in the germline V gene. CDR3 protein: CASIRPGTGFGTQYF. The CDR3 region has the DNA TGTGCCAGCATCCGTCCCGGGACAGGCTTCGGGACCCAGTACTTC.

As regards this clonotype: Given the absence of the conserved phenylalanine or tryptophan at the CDR3 end, a read error is likely. The J gene is TRBJ2-1, the V gene TRBV6-5; D ambiguous. The CDR3 has 15 amino acids. V was clipped by 0 bases and J by 7 bases, with 13 bases between them. In germline, CDR1 is MNHEY, CDR2 SVGAGI. The CDR3 reads CASSYSGVVDNEQFI. In nucleotides, the CDR3 is TGTGCCAGCAGTTACTCTGGGGTAGTGGATAATGAGCAGTTCATC.

Concerning this clonotype itself: A read error may be the cause here, since a much bigger clone is one base away. CDR3 loop: CASSFLAGGPVEQFF. CDR3 bases: TGTGCCAGCAGCTTCCTAGCGGGAGGGCCGGTTGAGCAGTTCTTC. The chain links TRBV11-2 to TRBJ2-1; 12 bases match TRBD2. The CDR3 spans 15 residues. Losses at the gene ends were 3 bases for V and 9 bases for J; bases not matched to a gene: 6. The V gene's germline CDR1 is SGHAT and CDR2 FQNNGV. Together with reference TRBV11-2 and TRBJ2-1, the CDR3 gives the full variable domain: EAGVAQSPRYKIIEKRQSVAFWCNPISGHATLYWYQQILGQGPKLLIQFQNNGVVDDSQLPKDRFSAERLKGVDSTLKIQPAKLEDSAVYLCASSFLAGGPVEQFFGPGTRLTVL.

Comments on this clonotype: This clone may be a read error of a much larger clone one base away. The chain joins TRBV24-1 to TRBJ2-1; 12 bases are shared with TRBD2. The CDR3 runs 16 residues. J was trimmed by 2 bases and V by 3 bases; bases with no gene match: 1. From germline, CDR1 is KGHDR and CDR2 SFDVKD. CDR3 bases: TGTGCCACCAGTGATCGACTAGCGGGAGCCTACAATGAGCAGTTCTTC. This codes for CATSDRLAGAYNEQFF.

In regard to this clonotype: One end of the junction does not line up with germline, which may come from a read error. This chain uses TRBV11-3 with TRBJ2-1; 7 bases match TRBD2. CDR3 length equals 17 residues. CDR1 is SGHNT and CDR2 is YENEEA in the germline V gene. CDR3 loop: CASNSLGGGVSYNEKFF. The CDR3 DNA is TGTGCCAGCAACTCTCTAGGTGGGGGGGTCTCCTACAATGAGAAGTTCTTC.

V is TRBV4-2 and J is TRBJ2-5; D not resolved. The CDR3 is 14 amino acids. V was pared by 0 bases and J by 5 bases, with 10 bases between. Germline CDR1 LGHNA, CDR2 YNFKEQ. The CDR3: CASSQDSYLETQYF. The CDR3 bases are TGTGCCAGCAGCCAAGACAGCTACTTGGAGACCCAGTACTTC.

The V call is TRBV6-6, the J call TRBJ2-1, with TRBD2 identical over 9 bases. This CDR3 is built from 15 residues. The V segment lost 6 bases and the J segment 12 bases; nucleotides outside the gene matches: 15. The V gene's germline CDR1 is MNHNY and CDR2 SVGAGI (reference sequence). In DNA, the CDR3 is TGTGCCAGCAGCTGCTCCCCCGGACGGCGGGAGGGGCAGTTCTTC. It encodes CASSCSPGRREGQFF.

Worth noting for this clonotype: In this CDR3 the conserved last residue, phenylalanine or tryptophan, is missing, so a read error is likely. The chain carries TRBV5-6 and TRBJ1-5; D is uncertain. The CDR3 runs to 11 residues. CDR1 and CDR2 from the germline V gene are SGHDT and YYEEEE. The CDR3 loop is CVSTTCQPQHL. CDR3 nucleotides: TGTGTCAGCACCACCTGTCAGCCCCAGCATTTA.

A remark on this clonotype: One end of the junction varies from germline; a read error may be responsible. The chain employs TRBV20-1 and TRBJ1-2; D not certain. The CDR3 extends over 14 amino acids. Germline-derived CDR1 and CDR2 are DFQATT and SNEGSKA (reference sequence). The CDR3 sequence is CNARDLRSTDGYTF. The CDR3 coding sequence is TGCAATGCTAGAGATCTGCGGAGTACCGATGGCTACACCTTC.

Concerning this clonotype itself: Since no conserved phenylalanine or tryptophan closes the CDR3, a read error is the likely cause. The rearrangement links TRBV20-1 to TRBJ2-1, with TRBD2 matching over 9 bases. The germline V gene has CDR1 DFQATT and CDR2 SNEGSKA (reference sequence). There are 14 residues in the CDR3. V trimming: 6 bases; J trimming: 4 bases; junction bases outside the gene matches: 7. CDR3 coding DNA: TGCAGTGCCCCGGGACTAGCTAATTACAATGAGCAGTTCTTA. It is translated as CSAPGLANYNEQFL.

The rearrangement joins TRBV28 to TRBJ2-2, with D perhaps given as TRBD1 or TRBD2 (6 bases each). V was shortened by 5 bases and J by 2 bases, with 15 bases between the two germline ends. Germline V gives CDR1 MDHEN, CDR2 SYDVKM. The CDR3 length is 16 residues. The CDR3 DNA reads TGTGCCAGCAGTGCCCCGAGGGGGGTAAACACCGGGGAGCTGTTTTTT. This translates into CASSAPRGVNTGELFF.

To note about this clonotype: A junction boundary mismatches the germline segment, possibly from a read error. The J gene is TRBJ2-3, the V gene TRBV6-1; 10 bases line up with TRBD2. The CDR3 loop spans 14 amino acids. In germline, CDR1 is MNHNS, CDR2 SASEGT. CDR3 DNA: TGTGCCATCAGTGCGTCTTCTAGCGGGAGTACGCAGTATTTT. Amino acid sequence: CAISASSSGSTQYF.

With respect to this clonotype: A much larger clonotype is one base distant, so this may be a read error. Here the CDR3 omits its conserved ending phenylalanine or tryptophan, so a read error is the likely source. This chain links TRBV20-1 with TRBJ2-1; D unresolved. The germline V and J ends were trimmed by 0 bases and 3 bases, with 3 bases remaining between them. The CDR3 is 12 residues long. Germline V gene data show CDR1 as DFQATT and CDR2 as SNEGSKA (reference sequence). The CDR3 coding sequence is TGCAGTGCTAGAGAAAACTACAATGAGCAGTTCTTA. It specifies CSARENYNEQFL.

Points on this clonotype: The junction differs from germline at one of its ends, possibly a read error. This chain uses TRBV6-1 with TRBJ2-3; no reliable D call. The CDR3 length is 13 residues. CDR1 is MNHNS, CDR2 SASEGT, per germline. The CDR3 bases are TGTGCCAGCAGTGCCCCTTCCACAAATACACAGTATTTT. Encoded protein: CASSAPSTNTQYF.

Remarks on this clonotype: Being one base from a much bigger clone, this may be a read error. CDR3 protein: CASAPFNPRREEGYGYTF. CDR3 DNA: TGTGCCAGCGCCCCCTTTAACCCCCGGAGGGAGGAGGGCTATGGCTACACCTTC. The rearrangement joins TRBV28 to TRBJ1-2; D remains ambiguous. This CDR3 region has 18 residues. Trimming removed 8 bases at V and 4 bases at J, with 29 bases between. CDR1 MDHEN and CDR2 SYDVKM come from the germline V gene.

The chain joins TRBV13 to TRBJ2-1; TRBD2 agrees at 9 bases. The V and J ends lost 11 bases and 6 bases, in that order; junction bases with no gene match: 17. There are 16 residues in the CDR3. The germline gives CDR1 PRHDT, CDR2 FYEKMQ (reference sequence). CDR3 coding DNA: TGTGCCGGCACCCCACCCGCGGCGGGAGGGCTCAATGAGCAGTTCTTC. It specifies CAGTPPAAGGLNEQFF.

Comment on this clonotype: Germline and junction disagree at one end, which may indicate a read error. The chain carries TRBV4-2 and TRBJ2-2; 8 bases match TRBD2. Germline assignment: CDR1 LGHNA and CDR2 YNFKEQ. The CDR3 loop spans 15 amino acids. The CDR3 coding sequence is TGTGCCAGCAAACTAGCGGTAGATGATGGTGGGGAGCAGTTTTTT. Protein: CASKLAVDDGGEQFF.

The chain recombines TRBV12-3 or TRBV12-4 with TRBJ2-1; 9 bases align to TRBD1. CDR3 size: 15 residues. The CDR3 DNA reads as TGTGCTAGGAGCAAAACAGGGGGCTCATGGGTTGAGCAGTTCTTC. It yields the protein CARSKTGGSWVEQFF.

Within the sample, this clonotype is large. The rearrangement uses TRBV11-2 and TRBJ2-3; D is unclear. The CDR3 covers 16 residues. The ends were cut back, 1 base at V and 1 base at J, with 12 bases in the middle. Germline lookup yields CDR1 SGHAT and CDR2 FQNNGV. CDR3 coding DNA: TGTGCCAGCAGCTTAGTAGGTCTTCTCCGCACAGATACGCAGTATTTT. The encoded protein is CASSLVGLLRTDTQYF.